Presented here are 16 T cell receptor beta chains from one specimen sequenced in a study of radiation and T cells in renal cell carcinoma. Time point here: blood 4 weeks post-SBRT, at nephrectomy. Treatment given: 15 Gy SBRT to primary tumor, nephrectomy 4 weeks later. Assay used: immunoSEQ multiplex PCR; TCRdb lists only in-frame clones, some missing. The sample consists of under 100,000 clones, 85% of them appearing once. Sequenced here: blood, sampled from a patient whose treatment included radiotherapy and nephrectomy. These TCRs come from a man in his fifties with renal cell carcinoma.

CDR3 nucleotides: TGTGCCAGCAGTCCCTCCGGGTCTGGAAACACCATATATTTT. It yields the protein CASSPSGSGNTIYF. The J gene is TRBJ1-3, the V gene TRBV7-3; no clear D. This CDR3 region has 14 residues. Trimming pared 6 bases from V and 1 base from J, leaving 10 bases between. CDR1 and CDR2 from the germline V gene are SGHTA and FQGTGA.

V gene TRBV19 combines with J gene TRBJ1-1; D unclear. Germline V gene sequence: CDR1 LNHDA, CDR2 SQIVND (reference sequence). V shed 2 bases and J shed 3 bases, with 13 bases lying between them. The CDR3 consists of 15 residues. DNA for the CDR3: TGTGCCAGTAGTATATATGGCCCAATGCACACTGAAGCTTTCTTT. This translates into CASSIYGPMHTEAFF.

The CDR3, as DNA: TGCGCCAGCAGCAAGAACAGGGGCTCCTCTGGAAACACCATATATTTT. Encoded protein: CASSKNRGSSGNTIYF. The gene calls are TRBV5-1 and TRBJ1-3; 7 positions match TRBD1. The CDR3 runs to 16 residues. From germline, CDR1 is SGHRS and CDR2 YFSETQ. Trimming took 4 bases from V and 0 from J; bases not matched to a gene: 7.

The chain recombines TRBV27 with TRBJ1-2; 8 nucleotides line up with TRBD1. The CDR3 sequence is 13 residues long. CDR1 MNHEY and CDR2 SMNVEV come from the germline V gene (reference sequence). J gave up 8 bases and V 5 bases, and 7 bases lay outside the gene matches. The CDR3 sequence: CASSPDRGGGYTF. The CDR3, as DNA: TGTGCCAGCAGTCCAGACAGGGGAGGGGGCTACACCTTC.

The V gene is TRBV4-3, the J gene TRBJ2-2; D is unresolved. Per germline, CDR1 LGHNA and CDR2 YSLEER. This CDR3 region has 17 residues. The germline V and J ends were trimmed by 1 base and 0 bases, with 12 bases remaining between them. DNA of the CDR3: TGCGCCAGCAGCCAAGGGTTAGACTTTACGAACACCGGGGAGCTGTTTTTT. This translates into CASSQGLDFTNTGELFF.

This chain joins TRBV7-9 and TRBJ1-1; D is undetermined. The germline V and J ends were trimmed by 1 base and 3 bases, with 9 bases remaining between them. Germline V gives CDR1 SEHNR, CDR2 FQNEAQ (reference sequence). The CDR3 is made up of 14 amino acids. CDR3 in DNA: TGTGCCAGCAGCTTAGGACGCGAGGACACTGAAGCTTTCTTT. Protein: CASSLGREDTEAFF.

This clone was detected only once. DNA of the CDR3: TGTGCCAGCAGTGCACCGGGACAGAGCTCCTATAATTCACCCCTCCACTTT. It translates to CASSAPGQSSYNSPLHF. The chain joins TRBV6-1 to TRBJ1-6, with 7 nucleotides matching TRBD1. With V trimmed by 4 bases and J by 0 bases, 6 bases remained unmatched. CDR3 size: 17 residues. The germline V gene has CDR1 MNHNS and CDR2 SASEGT.

This clone showed up just once. The chain employs TRBV20-1 and TRBJ2-5; unclear D gene. Trimming took 5 bases from V and 4 from J, leaving 8 bases between them. Germline CDR1 reads DFQATT; CDR2 reads SNEGSKA (reference sequence). The CDR3 totals 11 residues. DNA for the CDR3: TGCAGTGCTCGGACGGGAGAGACCCAGTACTTC. Amino acid sequence: CSARTGETQYF.

The rearrangement uses TRBV2 and TRBJ1-2, with no clear D. Trimming stripped 5 bases from V and 7 bases from J, with 17 bases between. This CDR3 is 14 amino acids long. Germline lookup yields CDR1 SNHLY and CDR2 FYNNEI. The CDR3 DNA is TGTGCCAGCAGTATGGGGAATCCAGTATCTGGCTACACCTTC. Encoded protein: CASSMGNPVSGYTF.

The genes are TRBV5-1 and TRBJ1-1, with D perhaps matching TRBD1 (6 bases). The germline gives CDR1 SGHRS, CDR2 YFSETQ. Trimming pared 3 bases from V and 3 bases from J, leaving 18 bases between. The CDR3 totals 16 residues. The CDR3 region is CASSWVMGAPYTEAFF. The DNA for the CDR3 is TGCGCCAGCAGCTGGGTGATGGGGGCGCCTTACACTGAAGCTTTCTTT.

The V call is TRBV7-8, the J call TRBJ2-3, with D unclear. Trimming took 1 base from V and 0 from J, leaving 14 bases between them. Germline V gene sequence: CDR1 SGHVS, CDR2 FQNEAQ. This CDR3 comprises 17 residues. CDR3 sequence reads: CASSLVVGWSSTDTQYF. In DNA form, the CDR3 reads TGTGCCAGCAGCTTAGTAGTGGGCTGGAGTAGCACAGATACGCAGTATTTT.

This clone was counted at least ten times. The chain joins TRBV30 to TRBJ1-2, with 8 bases aligning to TRBD1. The CDR3 loop spans 13 amino acids. Trimming took 2 bases from V and 10 from J; bases not matched to a gene: 9. The germline V gene encodes CDR1 GTSNPN and CDR2 SVGIG (reference sequence). DNA of the CDR3: TGTGCCTGGAGTTCGGACAGGGTGGTTGCCTACACCTTC. Residues: CAWSSDRVVAYTF.

This clone was picked up a small number of times. J is TRBJ1-1 and V is TRBV4-1; no firm D call. There are 14 residues in the CDR3. The germline gives CDR1 MGHRA, CDR2 YSYEKL. The V gene lost 1 base and the J gene lost 5 bases, with 11 bases spanning the gap. The CDR3 here is CASSQGPGRTEAFF. Written as DNA, the CDR3 is TGCGCCAGCAGCCAAGGCCCGGGGAGGACTGAAGCTTTCTTT.

V is TRBV6-6 and J is TRBJ2-3, with 10 positions matching TRBD2. CDR3 length: 15 amino acids. Germline assignment: CDR1 MNHNY and CDR2 SVGAGI (reference sequence). The J segment lost 4 bases and the V segment lost 6 bases, leaving 7 bases of the junction unmatched. CDR3 coding DNA: TGTGCCAGCAGGTATAGCGGGAGGATTGCAGATACGCAGTATTTT. Translation: CASRYSGRIADTQYF.

This clone has a handful of counts. The chain links TRBV6-1 to TRBJ2-7; D not certain. The CDR3 totals 15 residues. The V gene's germline CDR1 is MNHNS and CDR2 SASEGT. Trimming took off 3 bases at V and 0 bases at J, with 12 bases between the two ends. DNA of the CDR3: TGTGCCAGCAGTGATAATCCAGAAACCTCCTACGAGCAGTACTTC. Protein product: CASSDNPETSYEQYF.

The chain uses TRBV7-9 and TRBJ1-2, with TRBD1 matching over 8 bases. Germline V gene sequence: CDR1 SEHNR, CDR2 FQNEAQ (reference sequence). This CDR3 region has 18 residues. V trimming: 5 bases; J trimming: 1 base; junction bases outside the gene matches: 15. The CDR3: CASSPAPDRVPFNYGYTF. As DNA, the CDR3 is TGTGCCAGCAGCCCCGCTCCGGACAGGGTTCCCTTTAACTATGGCTACACCTTC.